These 10 T cell receptor beta chains originate from one sample sequenced in a study of T cells in Graves' hyperthyroidism and ophthalmopathy. The CDR3 regions of TCR beta were amplified from RNA transcripts. In the first-round RT-PCR of the TCR CDR3, the HTBI primer set was used. TCRdb called the multiplex PCR reads again in MiXCR, with one record for every CDR3 protein. The sample includes 530,000 or so distinct CDR3 sequences, 46% of them seen just once. Sequenced input: peripheral blood or thyroid tissue (not recorded which). Receptors originate from a young woman with Graves' hyperthyroidism.

This chain uses TRBV20-1 with TRBJ2-7, with D unresolved. CDR1 is DFQATT, CDR2 SNEGSKA, per germline (reference sequence). Trimming cost V 3 bases and J 5 bases, with 11 bases left between them. The CDR3 covers 12 residues. CDR3 region: CSASGRWDEQYF. The DNA of the CDR3 is TGCAGTGCTAGCGGCAGGTGGGACGAGCAGTACTTC.

This clonotype was detected ten times or more. The chain has TRBV6-6 and TRBJ1-2; D is undetermined. Per germline, CDR1 MNHNY and CDR2 SVGAGI (reference sequence). Deletions cut 5 bases from V and 7 bases from J, with 14 bases between. The CDR3 loop spans 13 amino acids. CDR3 amino acids: CASSPEEHGGYTF. In nucleotides, the CDR3 is TGTGCCAGCAGTCCCGAGGAGCATGGTGGCTACACCTTC.

This clonotype was seen a handful of times. V gene TRBV29-1 combines with J gene TRBJ2-1; maybe TRBD1 (6 bases). Germline V gene sequence: CDR1 SQVTM, CDR2 ANQGSEA. V dropped 3 bases and J dropped 0 bases, with 9 bases sitting between them. The CDR3 consists of 14 residues. The CDR3 sequence: CSVDQGYSYNEQFF. CDR3 coding DNA: TGCAGCGTTGATCAGGGGTACTCCTACAATGAGCAGTTCTTC.

This clonotype was picked up many times. The chain couples TRBV7-3 to TRBJ2-2; D perhaps matches TRBD1 (6 bases). Germline lookup yields CDR1 SGHTA and CDR2 FQGTGA. V was pared by 3 bases and J by 6 bases, with 14 bases between. This CDR3 has 15 amino acids. The CDR3 spells CASSFSGVVSGELFF. The CDR3 DNA reads as TGTGCCAGCAGCTTTTCAGGGGTGGTGTCCGGGGAGCTGTTTTTT.

The chain employs TRBV18 and TRBJ1-2; 11 bases agree with TRBD1. This CDR3 spans 15 amino acids. Germline loops: CDR1 KGHSH, CDR2 LQKENI. V was clipped by 2 bases and J by 8 bases; unmatched bases: 7. This CDR3 is CASSPIGQGADGYTF. The CDR3, as DNA: TGTGCCAGCTCACCAATAGGACAGGGGGCAGACGGCTACACCTTC.

This clonotype showed up many times. The gene calls are TRBV2 and TRBJ2-5, with 11 bases fitting TRBD2. The germline gives CDR1 SNHLY, CDR2 FYNNEI. The CDR3 is 16 residues long. Trimming at V came to 6 bases and at J to 1 base, leaving 7 bases not matched to a gene. CDR3 loop: CASRPGLAELQETQYF. The CDR3 DNA reads as TGTGCCAGCAGACCGGGACTAGCGGAACTCCAAGAGACCCAGTACTTC.

This clonotype occurred many times. The CDR3 is CASSQPGKYHGYTF. CDR3 DNA: TGCGCCAGCAGCCAACCAGGGAAGTATCATGGCTACACCTTC. The chain employs TRBV4-1 and TRBJ1-2, with TRBD1 as a possible D gene (5 bases). The CDR3 sequence is 14 residues long. CDR1 MGHRA and CDR2 YSYEKL come from the germline V gene. V was pared by 2 bases and J by 6 bases, with 13 bases between.

This clonotype occurred many times. The rearrangement links TRBV6-5 to TRBJ1-4; D may be TRBD1 (5 bases). There are 13 residues in the CDR3. Trimming pared 10 bases from V and 7 bases from J, leaving 16 bases between. Germline CDR1 and CDR2: MNHEY and SVGAGI. CDR3 DNA: TGTGCCATCCTTACGCAGGGCGGTGAAAAACTGTTTTTT. It encodes CAILTQGGEKLFF.

The genes are TRBV29-1 and TRBJ1-2; D is unclear. Trimming removed 8 bases at V and 6 bases at J, with 13 bases between. The CDR3 covers 11 residues. CDR1 is SQVTM and CDR2 is ANQGSEA in the germline V gene. CDR3 in amino acids: CSSYAGDGYTF. The CDR3 bases are TGCAGCAGTTACGCTGGGGATGGCTACACCTTC.

CDR3 region: CSVEGLPTGRSYNEQYF. CDR3 bases: TGCAGCGTTGAAGGCCTCCCGACAGGGCGATCCTACAATGAGCAGTACTTC. V and J are TRBV29-1 and TRBJ2-7; 7 nucleotides line up with TRBD1. CDR1 is SQVTM and CDR2 is ANQGSEA in the germline V gene. The CDR3 length is 17 residues. Trimming removed 1 base from V and 7 bases from J; junction bases left unmatched: 19.